The 27 T cell receptor beta chains below were found in one sample sequenced in a study of T cell repertoires in cytomegalovirus infection. Antigens for these TCRs are unknown. TCRdb fed the reads into MiXCR, producing one record per CDR3 protein. The table has some 310,000 distinct CDR3 sequences, 20% to 25% seen once; the top ten hold 13%. Specimen: cultured PBMCs, collected from culture after CMV antigen stimulation. Every receptor here comes from a human donor in good health (CMV status not recorded). Some clones in this sample may be carry-over from other donors' samples.

This clonotype was detected ten times or more. The V call is TRBV7-2, the J call TRBJ2-3; D gene uncertain. Germline V gene sequence: CDR1 SGHTA, CDR2 FQGNSA. The V end lost 8 bases, the J end lost 12 bases, and 21 bases lay between the germline ends. This CDR3 is built from 13 residues. The CDR3 is CASSLSLGLDQYF. The CDR3 nucleotides read TGTGCCAGCTCCCTCTCACTCGGGCTAGATCAGTATTTT.

This clonotype was recorded at least ten times. The V and J genes are TRBV7-2 and TRBJ1-2; the D gene is possibly TRBD1 (5 bases). V was pared by 4 bases and J by 0 bases, with 15 bases between. The germline V gene has CDR1 SGHTA and CDR2 FQGNSA. The CDR3 spans 16 residues. The CDR3 region is CASSSFVDTANYGYTF. For the CDR3, the DNA is TGTGCCAGCAGCTCCTTCGTGGACACTGCTAACTATGGCTACACCTTC.

V is TRBV5-4 and J is TRBJ2-5; D not certain. CDR1 SGHNT and CDR2 YYREEE come from the germline V gene (reference sequence). The CDR3 loop spans 13 amino acids. V gave up 1 base and J gave up 5 bases, with 9 bases separating them. CDR3 residues: CASSLQAWETQYF. The CDR3 DNA reads as TGTGCCAGCAGCTTGCAAGCGTGGGAGACCCAGTACTTC. Using reference TRBV5-4 and TRBJ2-5 for the parts outside the CDR3, the full variable domain is ETGVTQSPTHLIKTRGQQVTLRCSSQSGHNTVSWYQQALGQGPQFIFQYYREEENGRGNFPPRFSGLQFPNYSSELNVNALELDDSALYLCASSLQAWETQYFGPGTRLLVL.

This chain uses TRBV19 with TRBJ2-5, with D unresolved. CDR3 length: 12 amino acids. Looked up from germline, CDR1 is LNHDA and CDR2 is SQIVND (reference sequence). Deletions cut 2 bases from V and 10 bases from J, with 11 bases between. CDR3 sequence reads: CASSIFGRNQYF. CDR3 nucleotides: TGTGCCAGTAGTATATTTGGCCGTAACCAGTACTTC.

This clonotype occurred many times. This sequence joins TRBV7-2 and TRBJ1-5; TRBD1 might be the D (5 bases). Germline values: CDR1 SGHTA, CDR2 FQGNSA. The length of the CDR3 is 14 residues. V was pared by 1 base and J by 6 bases, with 10 bases between. DNA of the CDR3: TGTGCCAGCAGCTTAGATCCAGGGTTTCAGCCCCAGCATTTT. Translation: CASSLDPGFQPQHF.

This chain connects TRBV28 to TRBJ2-1; D might be TRBD2 (5 bases). CDR3 size: 13 residues. V was pared by 8 bases and J by 10 bases, with 18 bases between. CDR1 is MDHEN and CDR2 is SYDVKM in the germline V gene. The CDR3 protein is CASRRGRLSEQFF. The CDR3 DNA reads TGTGCCAGCCGACGAGGGAGACTCAGCGAGCAGTTCTTC.

This clonotype showed up just a few times. V and J are TRBV19 and TRBJ2-3; D possibly uses TRBD1 or TRBD2 (5 bases each). Germline CDR1 is LNHDA and CDR2 is SQIVND (reference sequence). The V gene lost 7 bases and the J gene lost 6 bases, with 17 bases spanning the gap. The CDR3 contains 14 residues. DNA for the CDR3: TGTGCCAGTACCTCAGGGACGGGACCCGATACGCAGTATTTT. Translated, it gives CASTSGTGPDTQYF.

This clonotype was observed a single time. The chain links TRBV3-1 to TRBJ1-6; no definite D call. V was trimmed by 3 bases and J by 3 bases, leaving 9 bases between them. Germline lookup yields CDR1 LGHDT and CDR2 YNNKEL (reference sequence). The CDR3 sequence is 15 residues long. The CDR3 loop is CASSQPRGYNSPLHF. In DNA form, the CDR3 reads TGTGCCAGCAGCCAGCCCCGGGGCTATAATTCACCCCTCCACTTT.

This clonotype was recorded a few times. The genes are TRBV6-5 and TRBJ1-1, with D tentatively TRBD1 (6 bases). V lost 9 bases and J lost 7, with 15 bases in between. CDR1 is MNHEY, CDR2 SVGAGI, per germline. This CDR3 has 12 amino acids. The CDR3 here is CASGGGPNEAFF. The DNA of the CDR3 is TGTGCCAGTGGTGGGGGGCCTAATGAAGCTTTCTTT.

Only a few counts were recorded for this clonotype. This sequence joins TRBV27 and TRBJ2-2; D remains unclear. Germline CDR1 MNHEY, CDR2 SMNVEV (reference sequence). The germline V and J ends were trimmed by 2 bases and 3 bases, with 4 bases remaining between them. The CDR3 has 13 residues. CDR3 sequence: CASSLSDTGELFF. The CDR3 DNA reads TGTGCCAGCAGTTTAAGTGACACCGGGGAGCTGTTTTTT.

This clonotype was detected a few times. The gene calls are TRBV6-1 and TRBJ2-7, with 13 bases lining up with TRBD2. This CDR3 has 16 residues. Germline V gene lookup returns CDR1 MNHNS and CDR2 SASEGT. V lost 7 bases to trimming and J lost 3 bases; unmatched junction nucleotides: 9. As DNA, the CDR3 is TGTGCCAGCACGTTAGCCGGGACTAGCGGGATCTACGAGCAGTACTTC. This encodes CASTLAGTSGIYEQYF.

This clonotype was observed a handful of times. The V and J genes are TRBV11-2 and TRBJ2-1, with 7 nucleotides matching TRBD2. Germline values: CDR1 SGHAT, CDR2 FQNNGV. With V trimmed by 1 base and J by 3 bases, 9 bases remained unmatched. CDR3 size: 17 residues. CDR3 loop: CASSLGASGHLYNEQFF. The CDR3 DNA follows: TGTGCCAGCAGCTTAGGGGCTAGCGGACACCTCTACAATGAGCAGTTCTTC. The entire variable domain, with the rest obtained from reference TRBV11-2 and TRBJ2-1, is as follows: EAGVAQSPRYKIIEKRQSVAFWCNPISGHATLYWYQQILGQGPKLLIQFQNNGVVDDSQLPKDRFSAERLKGVDSTLKIQPAKLEDSAVYLCASSLGASGHLYNEQFFGPGTRLTVL.

J is TRBJ1-5 and V is TRBV19; 8 bases match TRBD1. Germline V gene data show CDR1 as LNHDA and CDR2 as SQIVND (reference sequence). CDR3 length: 17 amino acids. Trimming removed 7 bases from V and 2 bases from J; junction bases left unmatched: 13. The CDR3 DNA is TGTGCCAGTAACAATCGCCTTCAGGGGGCCGGCAATCAGCCCCAGCATTTT. Its protein product is CASNNRLQGAGNQPQHF.

As regards this clonotype: This may be a read error, as it is one base from a much larger clone. This chain uses TRBV7-2 with TRBJ2-1, with 7 nucleotides matching TRBD2. Germline V CDR1 and CDR2: SGHTA, FQGNSA. The CDR3 loop spans 18 amino acids. CDR3 in DNA: TGTGCCAGCAGCCCCCACCGTCGAGGGAGGGCCTCCTACCATGAGCAGTTCTTC. Its translation is CASSPHRRGRASYHEQFF.

J is TRBJ2-1 and V is TRBV11-2, with 9 bases that match TRBD2. The CDR3 is made up of 16 amino acids. CDR1 and CDR2 from the germline V gene are SGHAT and FQNNGV. With V trimmed by 4 bases and J by 2 bases, 6 bases remained unmatched. CDR3 sequence (DNA): TGTGCCAGCAGCTCTTTAGCGGGAGTGGCCTACAATGAGCAGTTCTTC. This gives the protein CASSSLAGVAYNEQFF.

The V gene is TRBV19, the J gene TRBJ1-2; TRBD1 is a possible D gene (5 bases). The CDR3 has 13 residues. V was cut by 3 bases and J by 4 bases, with 9 bases left in between. The germline V gene has CDR1 LNHDA and CDR2 SQIVND (reference sequence). The CDR3 region has the DNA TGTGCCAGTAGTATCCAGGGATCCTATGGCTACACCTTC. Translating it yields CASSIQGSYGYTF.

The chain links TRBV12-3 or TRBV12-4 to TRBJ1-3; 8 nucleotides align to TRBD1. This CDR3 contains 14 residues. Trimming removed 5 bases from V and 4 bases from J; junction bases left unmatched: 4. The chain's CDR3 is CASSPSGGGNTIYF. CDR3 sequence (DNA): TGTGCCAGCAGTCCGTCAGGGGGCGGAAACACCATATATTTT.

This clonotype has only a few counts. The rearrangement uses TRBV12-3 or TRBV12-4 and TRBJ2-3, with D hard to call. The V end was cut by 2 bases, the J end by 0 bases, with 9 bases between. The CDR3 is 15 residues long. In DNA, the CDR3 is TGTGCCAGCAGTTTATGGGCTTCGAGCACAGATACGCAGTATTTT. As protein: CASSLWASSTDTQYF.

The chain uses TRBV6-6 and TRBJ2-2; TRBD2 matches at 8 bases. Trimming at V came to 0 bases and at J to 6 bases, leaving 3 bases not matched to a gene. CDR3 length equals 15 residues. Germline lookup yields CDR1 MNHNY and CDR2 SVGAGI (reference sequence). Here the CDR3 reads CASSYSTGRAGELFF. In DNA form, the CDR3 reads TGTGCCAGCAGTTACTCAACCGGGAGGGCCGGGGAGCTGTTTTTT.

This clonotype was observed a handful of times. This rearrangement joins TRBV15 to TRBJ2-7, with a tentative D call TRBD1 (6 bases). This CDR3 region has 18 residues. CDR1 LNHNV and CDR2 YYDKDF come from the germline V gene (reference sequence). The V end was cut by 4 bases, the J end by 2 bases, with 24 bases between. The CDR3 loop is CATSTLVLYGDKTYEQYV. In nucleotides, the CDR3 is TGTGCCACCAGCACCCTTGTACTGTATGGGGACAAAACCTACGAGCAGTACGTC.

This clonotype came up many times. The CDR3 loop is CASSLASYSNEQFF. The DNA for the CDR3 is TGTGCCAGCAGCTTAGCGTCATACTCGAATGAGCAGTTCTTC. This chain links TRBV7-8 with TRBJ2-1; D is undetermined. Germline assignment: CDR1 SGHVS and CDR2 FQNEAQ. The CDR3 is 14 residues long. The V end lost 0 bases, the J end lost 7 bases, and 10 bases lay between the germline ends.

At least ten counts were recorded for this clonotype. This rearrangement joins TRBV7-2 to TRBJ2-3; TRBD2 might be the D (6 bases). Germline CDR1 is SGHTA and CDR2 is FQGNSA. The CDR3 length is 15 residues. Between the trimmed V and J ends, which lost 5 bases and 5 bases, there was a span of 17 bases. The CDR3 reads CASSPRLGSRDTQYF. CDR3 DNA: TGTGCCAGCAGCCCCAGACTAGGATCTAGAGATACGCAGTATTTT. The variable domain in full, with the rest retrieved from reference TRBV7-2 and TRBJ2-3, is GAGVSQSPSNKVTEKGKDVELRCDPISGHTALYWYRQSLGQGLEFLIYFQGNSAPDKSGLPSDRFSAERTGGSVSTLTIQRTQQEDSAVYLCASSPRLGSRDTQYFGPGTRLTVL.

This chain connects TRBV12-3 or TRBV12-4 to TRBJ2-1; 10 bases are shared with TRBD1. V was clipped by 3 bases and J by 8 bases; unmatched bases: 1. The CDR3 extends over 13 amino acids. The CDR3 DNA reads TGTGCCAGCAGTTTTGGGACAGGGGATGAGCAGTTCTTC. Its protein is CASSFGTGDEQFF.

The sample holds a few counts of this clonotype. The chain is built from TRBV29-1 and TRBJ2-1, with 7 bases identical to TRBD2. This CDR3 contains 14 residues. V trimming: 3 bases; J trimming: 9 bases; junction bases outside the gene matches: 11. Germline CDR1 is SQVTM and CDR2 is ANQGSEA. The CDR3 DNA sequence: TGCAGCGTTGACCCCGGGACTACCTTCACTGAGCAGTTCTTC. Encoded protein: CSVDPGTTFTEQFF.

This chain links TRBV6-1 with TRBJ2-7; D uncertain. Germline V gene data show CDR1 as MNHNS and CDR2 as SASEGT. Trimming removed 6 bases from V and 1 base from J, with 16 bases in between. CDR3 length: 15 residues. The CDR3 reads CASSMDAAASYEQYF. The CDR3 nucleotides are TGTGCCAGCAGCATGGACGCGGCGGCTTCCTACGAGCAGTACTTC.

V is TRBV12-3 or TRBV12-4 and J is TRBJ1-1; 8 positions agree with TRBD1. The CDR3 is made up of 14 amino acids. The V gene end was trimmed by 2 bases and the J gene end by 5 bases; junction bases not matched to a gene: 4. CDR3: CASSLRQGATEAFF. DNA of the CDR3: TGTGCCAGCAGTTTACGGCAGGGGGCTACTGAAGCTTTCTTT.

This clonotype was seen many times. This chain links TRBV7-2 with TRBJ2-3; 10 nucleotides line up with TRBD2. Germline V CDR1 and CDR2: SGHTA, FQGNSA. This CDR3 has 16 residues. With 1 base clipped from V and 1 base from J, the junction kept 2 bases outside the gene matches. The chain's CDR3 is CASSLVGTSGTDTQYF. The CDR3 region has the DNA TGTGCCAGCAGCTTAGTTGGGACTAGCGGCACAGATACGCAGTATTTT.